The 31 T cell receptor beta chains below come from one sample, sequenced in a study of T cells in Graves' hyperthyroidism and ophthalmopathy (dated by TCRdb to about 2019). Library creation used multiplex PCR. TCRdb shows the sequencer as Illumina HiSeq 2000. TCR beta CDR3 regions were amplified from RNA transcripts. The first round of RT-PCR for the TCR CDR3 was performed with the HTBI primer set and the Qiagen OneStep RT-PCR kit. The public reads were reanalyzed by TCRdb: fastp trimming at Q25, MiXCR alignment, in-frame beta chains only. Rows are unified per CDR3 protein, each entry keeping the most common DNA and genes. The sample records approximately 400,000 distinct CDR3 sequences, about an eighth of which are singletons. The ten largest clones add up to around 30% of the sample. The sequenced material came from blood. These receptors all come from a man between 50 and 59 years old with Graves' ophthalmopathy.

This clonotype has at least ten counts. V usage is TRBV3-1 and J usage is TRBJ2-7, with D unresolved. CDR1 and CDR2 (germline): LGHDT, YNNKEL (reference sequence). The length of the CDR3 is 13 residues. Trimming took 7 bases from V and 2 from J, leaving 12 bases between them. The CDR3 sequence: CASTRGPAYEQYF. In nucleotides, the CDR3 is TGTGCCAGCACCCGCGGTCCAGCCTACGAGCAGTACTTC.

This clonotype occurred many times. J is TRBJ2-3 and V is TRBV7-3; 11 bases are a match to TRBD1. The V segment lost 5 bases and the J segment 0 bases; nucleotides outside the gene matches: 16. The germline V gene encodes CDR1 SGHTA and CDR2 FQGTGA. There are 20 residues in the CDR3. CDR3 sequence (DNA): TGTGCCAGCAGCCTCGCCTTTTCGGACAGGGGGCAGGACAGCACAGATACGCAGTATTTT. Amino acids: CASSLAFSDRGQDSTDTQYF.

This chain joins TRBV4-1 and TRBJ2-1, with D perhaps TRBD2 (6 bases). Between the trimmed V and J ends, which lost 0 bases and 13 bases, there was a span of 19 bases. CDR1 is MGHRA, CDR2 YSYEKL, per germline. The CDR3 runs 15 residues. CDR3 amino acids: CASSQEAGTYLRQFF. Written as DNA, the CDR3 is TGCGCCAGCAGCCAAGAGGCCGGGACTTACCTTCGTCAGTTCTTC.

This clonotype has more than one count but fewer than ten. The chain combines TRBV19 with TRBJ2-1, with 8 nucleotides matching TRBD2. Germline CDR1 LNHDA, CDR2 SQIVND (reference sequence). CDR3 length: 17 amino acids. The V and J ends lost 3 bases and 0 bases, in that order; junction bases with no gene match: 7. CDR3 in amino acids: CASSMLSSGSSYNEQFF. The DNA of the CDR3 is TGTGCCAGTAGTATGCTTTCCAGCGGGAGCTCCTACAATGAGCAGTTCTTC.

This clonotype was recorded many times. The chain uses TRBV27 and TRBJ2-7; 8 positions match TRBD1. V lost 3 bases to trimming and J lost 3 bases; unmatched junction nucleotides: 16. Germline lookup yields CDR1 MNHEY and CDR2 SMNVEV (reference sequence). CDR3 length equals 18 residues. Written as DNA, the CDR3 is TGTGCCAGCAGTTTCCTAGGGGGGCCGGGACAGGCGGGCTACGAGCAGTACTTC. Translation gives CASSFLGGPGQAGYEQYF.

This clonotype was recorded at least ten times. The V gene is TRBV11-2, the J gene TRBJ2-7, with 7 bases aligning to TRBD2. V lost 5 bases and J lost 0; bases outside the gene matches: 10. This CDR3 spans 16 amino acids. Per the germline V gene, CDR1 is SGHAT and CDR2 is FQNNGV. The CDR3 spells CASSPHSSGNSYEQYF. CDR3 bases: TGTGCCAGCAGCCCTCATTCCAGCGGGAACTCCTACGAGCAGTACTTC.

The J gene is TRBJ1-2, the V gene TRBV4-1; unclear D gene. CDR1 MGHRA and CDR2 YSYEKL come from the germline V gene. The V gene lost 2 bases and the J gene lost 1 base, with 11 bases spanning the gap. The CDR3 is made up of 15 amino acids. This CDR3 is CASSQNQQLNYGYTF. The CDR3 DNA reads as TGCGCCAGCAGCCAAAACCAACAGCTTAACTATGGCTACACCTTC.

The chain uses TRBV10-1 and TRBJ2-2; TRBD2 agrees at 7 bases. Germline CDR1 reads WNHNN; CDR2 reads SYGVQD (reference sequence). This CDR3 is built from 15 residues. With V trimmed by 4 bases and J by 0 bases, 2 bases remained unmatched. Written as DNA, the CDR3 is TGCGCCAGCAGTGCTGGACTAGCGAACACCGGGGAGCTGTTTTTT. It translates to CASSAGLANTGELFF.

The table lists this clonotype with many counts. The V gene is TRBV12-3 or TRBV12-4, the J gene TRBJ1-2; the D is unclear. Trimming took off 5 bases at V and 4 bases at J, with 11 bases between the two ends. CDR3 size: 13 residues. The CDR3 loop reads CASSVDLVYGYTF. The DNA of the CDR3 is TGTGCCAGCAGTGTGGACCTAGTCTATGGCTACACCTTC.

This clonotype came up a few times. This sequence joins TRBV4-2 and TRBJ2-5, with 10 bases lining up with TRBD2. There are 16 residues in the CDR3. V trimming: 0 bases; J trimming: 2 bases; junction bases outside the gene matches: 3. CDR1 and CDR2 from the germline V gene are LGHNA and YNFKEQ. In nucleotides, the CDR3 is TGTGCCAGCAGCCAAGAGGGGACTAGCGAGCAAGAGACCCAGTACTTC. Translated: CASSQEGTSEQETQYF.

This clonotype has only a few counts. Lacking the conserved final phenylalanine or tryptophan, this CDR3 likely reflects a read error. The chain recombines TRBV29-1 with TRBJ1-1; possibly TRBD1 for D (5 bases). The CDR3 loop spans 13 amino acids. The V end lost 1 base, the J end lost 5 bases, and 11 bases lay between the germline ends. Per the germline V gene, CDR1 is SQVTM and CDR2 is ANQGSEA. Here the CDR3 reads CSVEAGVGTEAFL. The CDR3 region has the DNA TGCAGCGTTGAAGCGGGGGTAGGGACTGAAGCTTTCCTT.

This clonotype was counted at least ten times. The chain is built from TRBV2 and TRBJ2-5; 9 bases line up with TRBD2. The ends lost 10 bases at V and 4 bases at J; junction bases unmatched: 7. CDR1 and CDR2 (germline): SNHLY, FYNNEI. The CDR3 extends over 13 amino acids. The CDR3 bases are TGTGCCATAGCTAGCGGGAAGGGAGAGACCCAGTACTTC. Amino acids: CAIASGKGETQYF.

This clonotype was seen a few times. The CDR3 region has the DNA TGTGCCAGCAGTTTGATTTTAGGCGGGAACTACAATGAGCAGTTCTTC. Protein sequence: CASSLILGGNYNEQFF. V and J are TRBV12-3 or TRBV12-4 and TRBJ2-1, with D perhaps matching TRBD2 (6 bases). V was clipped by 3 bases and J by 3 bases, with 15 bases between them. This CDR3 comprises 16 residues.

This clonotype was observed many times. The chain uses TRBV7-2 and TRBJ1-1, with 7 bases matching TRBD1. From germline, CDR1 is SGHTA and CDR2 FQGNSA. The CDR3 contains 14 residues. The V segment lost 4 bases and the J segment 6 bases; nucleotides outside the gene matches: 8. Written as DNA, the CDR3 is TGTGCCAGCAGCTCCGGAGGGGGCAGGGCTGAAGCTTTCTTT. Amino acid sequence: CASSSGGGRAEAFF.

This clonotype was observed many times. The chain couples TRBV7-8 to TRBJ2-3; D unresolved. Germline CDR1 and CDR2: SGHVS and FQNEAQ. V lost 5 bases, J lost 0 bases, and 12 bases lay in between. The CDR3 covers 15 residues. The chain's CDR3 is CASSQSVGSTDTQYF. The CDR3 DNA follows: TGTGCCAGCAGCCAGTCGGTGGGGAGCACAGATACGCAGTATTTT. Combining the CDR3 with reference TRBV7-8 and TRBJ2-3 gives the whole variable domain GAGVSQSPRYKVAKRGQDVALRCDPISGHVSLFWYQQALGQGPEFLTYFQNEAQLDKSGLPSDRFFAERPEGSVSTLKIQRTQQEDSAVYLCASSQSVGSTDTQYFGPGTRLTVL.

This clonotype was seen many times. The chain joins TRBV30 to TRBJ1-1; D gene uncertain. Trimming cost V 0 bases and J 9 bases, with 8 bases left between them. CDR1 is GTSNPN, CDR2 SVGIG, per germline (reference sequence). The CDR3 is 11 residues long. CDR3: CAWSVEPQAFF. For the CDR3, the DNA is TGTGCCTGGAGTGTTGAACCCCAAGCTTTCTTT.

This clonotype was seen a few times. The gene calls are TRBV2 and TRBJ2-5; possible D gene TRBD2, 5 bases. Germline CDR1 is SNHLY and CDR2 is FYNNEI. V shed 6 bases and J shed 5 bases, with 19 bases lying between them. The CDR3 runs 15 residues. CDR3 residues: CASRETIIPGETQYF. DNA for the CDR3: TGTGCCAGCAGGGAGACTATCATCCCCGGGGAGACCCAGTACTTC.

This clonotype was picked up many times. The chain links TRBV30 to TRBJ2-7; the match to TRBD2 covers 13 bases. The germline gives CDR1 GTSNPN, CDR2 SVGIG (reference sequence). This CDR3 has 15 amino acids. With V trimmed by 0 bases and J by 3 bases, 2 bases remained unmatched. The CDR3 region has the DNA TGTGCCTGGAGTGTCGGACTAGCGGGAGTCTACGAGCAGTACTTC. Its translation is CAWSVGLAGVYEQYF.

This clonotype was detected once. The V call is TRBV6-2 or TRBV6-3, the J call TRBJ2-3; weak D call: TRBD2 (5 bases). The CDR3 contains 10 residues. V was shortened by 7 bases and J by 11 bases, with 10 bases between the two germline ends. From germline, CDR1 is MNHEY and CDR2 SVGEGT. This CDR3 reads CASTPRGQYF. The CDR3, as DNA: TGTGCCAGCACCCCTCGGGGGCAGTATTTT.

The sample holds many counts of this clonotype. The genes are TRBV20-1 and TRBJ2-5; D not resolved. The V gene's germline CDR1 is DFQATT and CDR2 SNEGSKA (reference sequence). Trimming removed 0 bases at V and 0 bases at J, with 5 bases between. This CDR3 has 13 amino acids. The CDR3, as DNA: TGCAGTGCTAGAGACCTGTACCAAGAGACCCAGTACTTC. It translates to CSARDLYQETQYF.

There are many counts of this clonotype. The chain has TRBV5-1 and TRBJ2-1; 13 bases agree with TRBD2. CDR1 and CDR2 from the germline V gene are SGHRS and YFSETQ. This CDR3 is built from 16 residues. With 3 bases clipped from V and 6 bases from J, the junction kept 6 bases outside the gene matches. The CDR3 reads CASSWTLAGGPNEQFF. CDR3 in DNA: TGCGCCAGCAGCTGGACACTAGCGGGAGGGCCCAATGAGCAGTTCTTC.

This rearrangement joins TRBV7-9 to TRBJ1-2; 9 positions agree with TRBD1. Germline CDR1 reads SEHNR; CDR2 reads FQNEAQ (reference sequence). V was pared by 3 bases and J by 5 bases, with 7 bases of the junction left unmatched. The CDR3 is made up of 15 amino acids. CDR3 in amino acids: CASSFGTGLEYGYTF. In DNA, the CDR3 is TGTGCCAGCAGCTTTGGGACAGGGTTGGAGTATGGCTACACCTTC.

With regard to this clonotype: This may be a read error: a much more frequent sequence differs by one nucleotide. The chain joins TRBV7-8 to TRBJ2-5; D call uncertain. Per the germline V gene, CDR1 is SGHVS and CDR2 is FQNEAQ. This CDR3 region has 14 residues. Written as DNA, the CDR3 is TGTGCCAGCAGCTTAGGCCGGGTCATGGAGACCCAGCACTTC. It yields the protein CASSLGRVMETQHF.

This clonotype was picked up many times. The chain combines TRBV5-6 with TRBJ2-7; the D is unclear. With 1 base removed from V and 7 bases from J, the gap between germline ends came to 15 bases. Germline CDR1 reads SGHDT; CDR2 reads YYEEEE. This CDR3 region has 14 residues. CDR3: CASSLKGIVAEQYF. DNA of the CDR3: TGTGCCAGCAGCTTGAAGGGAATTGTTGCGGAGCAGTACTTC.

Many counts were recorded for this clonotype. The V call is TRBV6-2 or TRBV6-3, the J call TRBJ2-7; 9 bases agree with TRBD2. In germline, CDR1 is MNHEY, CDR2 SVGEGT. V was clipped by 8 bases and J by 1 base; unmatched bases: 6. The CDR3 is made up of 14 amino acids. This CDR3 reads CASLRAGGSYEQYF. In nucleotides, the CDR3 is TGTGCCAGCCTTCGGGCGGGAGGGTCCTACGAGCAGTACTTC.

This clonotype was counted ten times or more. This chain joins TRBV7-6 and TRBJ2-5, with D perhaps matching TRBD1 or TRBD2 (5 bases each). Germline V CDR1 and CDR2: SGHVS, FNYEAQ. The ends were cut back, 1 base at V and 2 bases at J, with 11 bases in the middle. The CDR3 sequence is 15 residues long. The CDR3 loop is CASSLGVGRQETQYF. The CDR3 nucleotides are TGTGCCAGCAGCTTAGGTGTGGGACGTCAAGAGACCCAGTACTTC.

The chain couples TRBV6-1 to TRBJ1-5; D is uncertain. Germline CDR1 is MNHNS and CDR2 is SASEGT. The germline V and J ends were trimmed by 5 bases and 7 bases, with 15 bases remaining between them. CDR3 length: 14 residues. The CDR3 spells CASSKVGPGQPQHF. CDR3 nucleotide sequence: TGTGCCAGCAGTAAGGTTGGCCCGGGGCAGCCCCAGCATTTT.

This clonotype has at least ten counts. The rearrangement uses TRBV9 and TRBJ2-5, with 10 nucleotides matching TRBD2. The V gene's germline CDR1 is SGDLS and CDR2 YYNGEE. The CDR3 contains 17 residues. Trimming at V came to 0 bases and at J to 3 bases, leaving 8 bases not matched to a gene. The CDR3 protein is CASSVAWGLAGEETQYF. CDR3 in DNA: TGTGCCAGCAGCGTAGCGTGGGGGCTAGCGGGAGAAGAGACCCAGTACTTC.

This clonotype was seen ten or more times. The rearrangement links TRBV7-8 to TRBJ2-1; D perhaps matches TRBD1 (6 bases). The length of the CDR3 is 15 residues. The V end lost 5 bases, the J end lost 3 bases, and 14 bases lay between the germline ends. Germline loops: CDR1 SGHVS, CDR2 FQNEAQ. For the CDR3, the DNA is TGTGCCAGCAGCCATGGACAGAGCAACTACAATGAGCAGTTCTTC. Protein sequence: CASSHGQSNYNEQFF.

Notes on this clonotype: One end of the junction varies from germline; a read error may be responsible. The chain joins TRBV5-1 to TRBJ1-1; D is possibly TRBD1 (6 bases). The V gene's germline CDR1 is SGHRS and CDR2 YFSETQ. The CDR3 is 16 residues long. The CDR3 loop reads CASSLIARGGGTEASF. In DNA, the CDR3 is TGCGCCAGCAGCTTGATAGCTCGTGGGGGCGGCACTGAAGCTTCCTTT.

This clonotype was counted at least ten times. This sequence joins TRBV10-3 and TRBJ2-1, with 9 bases that match TRBD2. Germline CDR1 is ENHRY and CDR2 is SYGVKD. There are 15 residues in the CDR3. The ends lost 7 bases at V and 5 bases at J; junction bases unmatched: 9. The CDR3 nucleotides are TGTGCCATCAATGGAGCGGGGGGAAGGAACAATGAGCAGTTCTTC. This sequence encodes CAINGAGGRNNEQFF.